These 27 T cell receptor beta chains were sequenced from one sample in a study of T cells after yellow fever vaccination. TCRdb itself ran the 5' RACE reads through MiXCR, one entry per CDR3 protein. The sample lists roughly 120,000 distinct CDR3 sequences; 8.4% were seen once. The source was CD8+ T cells sorted from PBMCs, collected 45 days after the yellow fever booster vaccination. These receptors came from a man between 25 and 39 years old who received the YFV17D yellow fever vaccine.

This clonotype was counted many times. The genes are TRBV27 and TRBJ2-7; 9 positions agree with TRBD2. The germline V gene has CDR1 MNHEY and CDR2 SMNVEV (reference sequence). The CDR3 loop spans 13 amino acids. The trim removed 6 bases at V and 3 bases at J, leaving 3 bases unmatched. The CDR3 coding sequence is TGTGCCAGCAGACTAGCGGGCAACTACGAGCAGTACTTC. Translated, it gives CASRLAGNYEQYF.

The chain combines TRBV10-3 with TRBJ1-1; D ambiguous. Looked up from germline, CDR1 is ENHRY and CDR2 is SYGVKD. The CDR3 consists of 12 residues. The V end was cut by 0 bases, the J end by 11 bases, with 10 bases between. Here the CDR3 reads CAISESSQGAFF. CDR3 sequence (DNA): TGTGCCATCAGTGAGTCGAGCCAAGGGGCTTTCTTT.

In this sample, this clonotype turned up many times. The chain has TRBV19 and TRBJ1-1; 8 bases fit TRBD1. V shed 2 bases, J shed 1 base, and the junction held 6 bases outside the gene matches. The CDR3 length is 16 residues. Germline V CDR1 and CDR2: LNHDA, SQIVND (reference sequence). The CDR3 region has the DNA TGTGCCAGTAGTATACGGGCCGGGACAGGGAACACTGAAGCTTTCTTT. This encodes CASSIRAGTGNTEAFF.

Ten or more counts support this clonotype. The chain recombines TRBV7-9 with TRBJ2-1; a weak D match, TRBD1 (5 bases). The CDR3 spans 13 residues. Between the trimmed V and J ends, which lost 2 bases and 4 bases, there was a span of 6 bases. The germline V gene encodes CDR1 SEHNR and CDR2 FQNEAQ (reference sequence). CDR3 protein: CASSLTGYNEQFF. CDR3 sequence (DNA): TGTGCCAGCAGCTTAACAGGTTACAATGAGCAGTTCTTC.

This clonotype was recorded at least ten times. The chain uses TRBV5-1 and TRBJ1-1, with unresolved D. This CDR3 is built from 14 residues. The V gene lost 1 base and the J gene lost 1 base, with 8 bases spanning the gap. Germline V gene lookup returns CDR1 SGHRS and CDR2 YFSETQ. The CDR3 spells CASSLFGENTEAFF. DNA of the CDR3: TGCGCCAGCAGCTTGTTTGGTGAGAACACTGAAGCTTTCTTT.

A remark on this clonotype: This may arise from a read error, as a much more abundant clone is one base away. The chain carries TRBV7-9 and TRBJ1-1; 10 bases align to TRBD1. Germline loops: CDR1 SEHNR, CDR2 FQNEAQ (reference sequence). The CDR3 has 14 residues. Germline trimming cut 5 bases from V and 5 bases from J; bases unmatched to any gene: 5. The CDR3: CASSLGQGETEAFF. The DNA of the CDR3 is TGTGCCAGCAGCCTAGGACAGGGGGAGACTGAAGCTTTCTTT.

This clonotype has only a few counts. CDR3 coding DNA: TGTGCCAGCAGCGGAGCTTTAGCGGGGCACAATGAGCAGTTCTTC. It is translated as CASSGALAGHNEQFF. This chain links TRBV7-2 with TRBJ2-1, with 8 positions matching TRBD2. Unmatched junction bases numbered 8, after V lost 5 bases and J lost 5 bases. This CDR3 has 15 residues. The germline CDR1 and CDR2 sequences are SGHTA and FQGNSA.

This clonotype was detected ten times or more. This rearrangement joins TRBV27 to TRBJ2-7; D may be TRBD1 (5 bases). CDR1 is MNHEY and CDR2 is SMNVEV in the germline V gene (reference sequence). CDR3 size: 14 residues. The V end lost 3 bases, the J end lost 2 bases, and 11 bases lay between the germline ends. Written as DNA, the CDR3 is TGTGCCAGCAGTTTTTCTTCAGGGACCTACGAGCAGTACTTC. This gives the protein CASSFSSGTYEQYF.

This clonotype was recorded at least ten times. The genes are TRBV20-1 and TRBJ2-2; D not resolved. Germline CDR1 and CDR2: DFQATT and SNEGSKA (reference sequence). CDR3 length: 12 amino acids. The CDR3 region has the DNA TGCAGCGGCCAGGCCGGCGCCGGGGAGCTGTTTTTT. This gives the protein CSGQAGAGELFF.

This clonotype was observed many times. The chain employs TRBV7-9 and TRBJ2-1; D is undetermined. The germline CDR1 and CDR2 sequences are SEHNR and FQNEAQ (reference sequence). Trimming pared 6 bases from V and 5 bases from J, leaving 14 bases between. The CDR3 runs to 14 residues. The CDR3: CASSFFSRDNEQFF. The CDR3 DNA reads TGTGCCAGCAGTTTTTTCTCTAGGGACAATGAGCAGTTCTTC.

This clonotype was counted ten times or more. The chain recombines TRBV29-1 with TRBJ2-1; 11 nucleotides match TRBD2. This CDR3 region has 14 residues. The ends lost 6 bases at V and 5 bases at J; junction bases unmatched: 6. Per germline, CDR1 SQVTM and CDR2 ANQGSEA. The CDR3 reads CSVVGTSGNNEQFF. The CDR3 DNA follows: TGCAGCGTCGTAGGGACTAGCGGCAACAATGAGCAGTTCTTC.

This clonotype was picked up many times. The chain recombines TRBV29-1 with TRBJ2-3; D remains unclear. CDR1 and CDR2 (germline): SQVTM, ANQGSEA. The CDR3 runs 13 residues. Trimming cost V 5 bases and J 3 bases, with 12 bases left between them. CDR3 DNA sequence: TGCAGCGTTATAACTGGGTCAACAGATACGCAGTATTTT. Protein sequence: CSVITGSTDTQYF.

In its sample, this clonotype was seen many times. The chain has TRBV12-3 or TRBV12-4 and TRBJ2-7; 9 nucleotides agree with TRBD2. With V trimmed by 5 bases and J by 6 bases, 5 bases remained unmatched. The CDR3 runs to 13 residues. Here the CDR3 DNA reads TGTGCCAGCAGTCCAGCGGGAGGAGGCGAGCAGTACTTC. Translated, it gives CASSPAGGGEQYF.

This clonotype was detected only a few times. The chain uses TRBV20-1 and TRBJ2-5; maybe TRBD2 (5 bases). Germline V gene data show CDR1 as DFQATT and CDR2 as SNEGSKA (reference sequence). V lost 0 bases to trimming and J lost 4 bases, with 15 bases between them. The CDR3 spans 15 residues. The CDR3 spells CSARDSEGEGETQYF. In DNA form, the CDR3 reads TGCAGTGCTAGAGATAGTGAGGGAGAGGGAGAGACCCAGTACTTC.

This clonotype was counted many times. V usage is TRBV18 and J usage is TRBJ2-1; 8 nucleotides align to TRBD2. The trim removed 2 bases at V and 8 bases at J, leaving 5 bases unmatched. Germline assignment: CDR1 KGHSH and CDR2 LQKENI. The CDR3 has 14 residues. The CDR3 reads CASSPGTSVDEQFF. In nucleotides, the CDR3 is TGTGCCAGCTCACCAGGGACTAGTGTCGATGAGCAGTTCTTC.

This clonotype was seen repeatedly, ten times or more. The chain links TRBV5-8 to TRBJ1-2; 10 bases align to TRBD1. Germline V gene sequence: CDR1 SGHTS, CDR2 YDEGEE. CDR3 length equals 15 residues. V gave up 5 bases and J gave up 5 bases; unmatched junction bases: 9. The DNA of the CDR3 is TGTGCCAGCAGTCTAATTGGGACAGGGGCATATGGCTACACCTTC. This translates into CASSLIGTGAYGYTF.

This clonotype was recorded many times. J is TRBJ2-1 and V is TRBV20-1; no definite D call. The V gene lost 0 bases and the J gene lost 2 bases, with 11 bases spanning the gap. Germline CDR1 is DFQATT and CDR2 is SNEGSKA (reference sequence). The CDR3 covers 15 residues. The CDR3 coding sequence is TGCAGTGCTAGAGATCTAGGGCTTACCTACAATGAGCAGTTCTTC. This sequence encodes CSARDLGLTYNEQFF.

The sample holds many counts of this clonotype. The rearrangement joins TRBV10-3 to TRBJ2-1, with D possibly matching TRBD2 (5 bases). Trimming took off 8 bases at V and 3 bases at J, with 11 bases between the two ends. Per germline, CDR1 ENHRY and CDR2 SYGVKD. The CDR3 totals 13 residues. The CDR3 loop reads CAIRAENYNEQFF. The CDR3 DNA reads as TGTGCCATCCGAGCGGAGAACTACAATGAGCAGTTCTTC.

The rearrangement uses TRBV6-5 and TRBJ2-7, with 9 bases fitting TRBD2. This CDR3 contains 15 residues. Germline V gene data show CDR1 as MNHEY and CDR2 as SVGAGI. The V segment lost 2 bases and the J segment 5 bases; nucleotides outside the gene matches: 7. CDR3 protein: CASSYAGVAGDEQYF. The CDR3 bases are TGTGCCAGCAGTTACGCGGGGGTAGCGGGAGACGAGCAGTACTTC.

Regarding this clonotype: The junction departs from the called germline gene at one end, perhaps through a read error. V usage is TRBV7-7 and J usage is TRBJ2-5; no clear D gene. The CDR3 has 13 amino acids. From germline, CDR1 is SSHAT and CDR2 FNYEAQ (reference sequence). This CDR3 reads CASSLVQEETQYF. The CDR3 DNA sequence: TGTGCTAGCAGCTTAGTCCAGGAAGAGACCCAGTACTTC. Full variable domain (outside the CDR3, taken from reference TRBV7-7 and TRBJ2-5): GAGVSQSPRYKVTKRGQDVTLRCDPISSHATLYWYQQALGQGPEFLTYFNYEAQPDKSGLPSDRFSAERPEGSISTLTIQRTEQRDSAMYRCASSLVQEETQYFGPGTRLLVL.

In DNA form, the CDR3 reads TGTGCCTCCAAAGAGGAGCGGGAGGGCCTTTTGGGGACAGATACGCAGTATTTT. Its translation is CASKEEREGLLGTDTQYF. V is TRBV6-2 or TRBV6-3 and J is TRBJ2-3; 10 nucleotides match TRBD2. V was clipped by 11 bases and J by 3 bases; unmatched bases: 20. Germline CDR1 is MNHEY and CDR2 is SVGEGT. This CDR3 contains 18 residues.

The CDR3 DNA is TGTGCCAGCAGTTTAGTCGCGGGAGGTATATCAGATACGCAGTATTTT. Translating it yields CASSLVAGGISDTQYF. This chain uses TRBV27 with TRBJ2-3, with 8 bases matching TRBD2. Germline loops: CDR1 MNHEY, CDR2 SMNVEV (reference sequence). Unmatched junction bases numbered 8, after V lost 2 bases and J lost 4 bases. This CDR3 is 16 amino acids long.

There are many counts of this clonotype. This chain connects TRBV12-3 or TRBV12-4 to TRBJ2-7; possibly TRBD1 for D (5 bases). The CDR3 totals 12 residues. V was cut by 7 bases and J by 4 bases, with 11 bases left in between. CDR3 amino acids: CASTKDRYEQYF. CDR3 nucleotide sequence: TGTGCCAGCACCAAAGACAGATACGAGCAGTACTTC.

A remark on this clonotype: This may be a read error, as it is one base from a much larger clone. The V call is TRBV6-2 or TRBV6-3, the J call TRBJ2-1, with a tentative D call TRBD1 (5 bases). Germline assignment: CDR1 MNHEY and CDR2 SVGEGT. The V gene lost 2 bases and the J gene lost 10 bases, with 9 bases spanning the gap. The CDR3 loop spans 12 amino acids. CDR3 nucleotides: TGTGCCAGCAGTTACGGACATGCCGAGCAGTTCTTC. Protein product: CASSYGHAEQFF.

This clonotype was observed at least ten times. This chain joins TRBV5-1 and TRBJ1-1; 9 bases are shared with TRBD1. V gave up 4 bases and J gave up 2 bases; unmatched junction bases: 15. The V gene's germline CDR1 is SGHRS and CDR2 YFSETQ. This CDR3 spans 18 amino acids. In DNA form, the CDR3 reads TGCGCCAGCAGCGCTGTCGGACAGGGGATCCTCGGTAACACTGAAGCTTTCTTT. The encoded protein is CASSAVGQGILGNTEAFF.

This clonotype has at least ten counts. The gene calls are TRBV30 and TRBJ2-1, with 10 nucleotides matching TRBD1. The CDR3 covers 14 residues. Looked up from germline, CDR1 is GTSNPN and CDR2 is SVGIG (reference sequence). The ends lost 2 bases at V and 7 bases at J; junction bases unmatched: 5. The CDR3: CAWSSGQGSNEQFF. The DNA for the CDR3 is TGTGCCTGGAGTTCGGGACAGGGGTCGAATGAGCAGTTCTTC.

V usage is TRBV25-1 and J usage is TRBJ1-2, with 7 bases fitting TRBD1. The germline V gene has CDR1 MGHDK and CDR2 SYGVNS. The CDR3 spans 11 residues. J was trimmed by 8 bases and V by 7 bases; bases with no gene match: 4. The CDR3 region is CASTGGGGYTF. As DNA, the CDR3 is TGTGCCAGCACAGGGGGAGGCGGCTACACCTTC.